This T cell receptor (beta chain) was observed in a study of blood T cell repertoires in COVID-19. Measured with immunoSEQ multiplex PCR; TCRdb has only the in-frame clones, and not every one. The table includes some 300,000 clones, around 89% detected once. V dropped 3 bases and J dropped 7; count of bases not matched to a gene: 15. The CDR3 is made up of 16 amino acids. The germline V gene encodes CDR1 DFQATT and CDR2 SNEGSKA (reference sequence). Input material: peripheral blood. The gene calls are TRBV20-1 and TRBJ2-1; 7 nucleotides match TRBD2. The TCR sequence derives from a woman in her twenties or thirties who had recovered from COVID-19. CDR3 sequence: CSASPTSSGLWNEQFF. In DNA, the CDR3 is TGCAGTGCTAGTCCAACTTCTAGCGGCCTGTGGAATGAGCAGTTCTTC.